A selection of T cell receptor beta chains follows, all from one sample in a study of glioma-infiltrating T cells after dendritic cell vaccination. Sequencing was performed with immunoSEQ multiplex PCR; in TCRdb, only in-frame clones are kept and a portion is missing. The sample includes 75,000 to 100,000 clones, 79% seen only once; the top ten take nearly 6%. The source was blood, collected before dendritic cell vaccination. All receptors come from a human donor with glioblastoma. Each CDR3 is given with its conserved first and last residue. The D gene is left open where the match is weak. The listing skips clone size in some rows; elsewhere it reads once, few, many or a size class.

TRBJ2-3 TRBV30 TRBD2 once CAWSRASGGTDTQYF TGTGCCTGGAGTAGGGCTAGCGGGGGCACAGATACGCAGTATTTT
TRBJ2-7 TRBV7-9 - - CASSQLSAAYEQYF TGTGCCAGCAGCCAACTTAGCGCCGCCTACGAGCAGTACTTC
TRBJ1-2 TRBV6-5 TRBD1 - CASSYSAEQGAGGYTF TGTGCCAGCAGTTACTCGGCGGAACAGGGGGCGGGGGGCTACACCTTC
TRBJ2-5 TRBV7-2 TRBD2 once CASSWGLAGQETQYF TGTGCCAGCAGCTGGGGACTAGCGGGGCAAGAGACCCAGTACTTC
TRBJ1-1 TRBV5-1 - - CASSLNQAVPPLNTEAFF TGCGCCAGCAGCTTGAATCAGGCAGTGCCTCCCCTCAACACTGAAGCTTTCTTT
TRBJ1-1 TRBV18 - - CASSLSGDTEAFF TGTGCCAGCTCACTCTCGGGAGACACTGAAGCTTTCTTT
TRBJ2-3 TRBV11-1 TRBD2 - CASSFRLAGGHDTQYF TGTGCCAGCAGCTTCCGACTAGCGGGGGGGCACGATACGCAGTATTTT
TRBJ1-5 TRBV2 - - CASRPGDQPQHF TGTGCCAGCAGACCGGGGGATCAGCCCCAGCATTTT
TRBJ2-7 TRBV27 - - CASSSLSGSNEQYF TGTGCCAGCAGTTCCCTCTCCGGTTCCAACGAGCAGTACTTC
TRBJ2-7 TRBV28 - few CASSPPGRDEQYF TGTGCCAGCAGTCCGCCGGGGAGAGACGAGCAGTACTTC
TRBJ1-4 TRBV18 - few CASSPPGEANEKLFF TGTGCCAGCTCACCCCCAGGGGAAGCTAATGAAAAACTGTTTTTT
TRBJ1-1 TRBV29-1 TRBD1 - CSVTGQVNTEAFF TGCAGCGTGACGGGACAGGTGAACACTGAAGCTTTCTTT
TRBJ1-2 TRBV4-1 TRBD1 - CASSQVPGQGAYGYTF TGCGCCAGCAGCCAAGTCCCGGGACAGGGGGCTTATGGCTACACCTTC
TRBJ2-1 TRBV7-3 TRBD2 once CASSHAGLAGVEQFF TGTGCCAGCAGCCATGCGGGACTAGCGGGAGTGGAGCAGTTCTTC
TRBJ2-1 TRBV6-1 - few CASREWANEQFF TGTGCCAGCAGAGAGTGGGCCAATGAGCAGTTCTTC
TRBJ2-5 TRBV5-4 TRBD2 - CASSSDPRPGTSKETQYF TGTGCCAGCAGCTCCGACCCTCGTCCCGGGACTAGCAAGGAGACCCAGTACTTC
TRBJ2-7 TRBV27 TRBD1 - CASRHTGGASYEQYF TGTGCCAGCAGGCATACAGGGGGCGCTTCTTACGAGCAGTACTTC
TRBJ1-6 TRBV5-4 - - CASSTKTGNSPLHF TGTGCCAGCAGCACAAAGACGGGTAATTCACCCCTCCACTTT
TRBJ1-1 TRBV7-3 TRBD1 - CASAAQGYAEAFF TGTGCCAGCGCCGCACAGGGGTACGCTGAAGCTTTCTTT
TRBJ1-4 TRBV7-9 - - CASSLTSRLPNEKLFF TGTGCCAGCAGCTTAACTTCTCGGTTACCTAATGAAAAACTGTTTTTT
TRBJ2-1 TRBV18 TRBD2 - CASSPKGLAFEQFF TGTGCCAGCTCACCAAAAGGACTAGCATTTGAGCAGTTCTTC
TRBJ2-1 TRBV9 - - CASSVKWMAGLQYNEQFF TGTGCCAGCAGCGTAAAGTGGATGGCGGGATTACAATACAATGAGCAGTTCTTC
TRBJ2-3 TRBV27 - - CASQGRAAPTDTQYF TGTGCCAGCCAGGGCCGGGCGGCTCCCACAGATACGCAGTATTTT
TRBJ2-3 TRBV6-1 TRBD2 - CASSERWDYTQYF TGTGCCAGCAGTGAGAGATGGGACTACACGCAGTATTTT